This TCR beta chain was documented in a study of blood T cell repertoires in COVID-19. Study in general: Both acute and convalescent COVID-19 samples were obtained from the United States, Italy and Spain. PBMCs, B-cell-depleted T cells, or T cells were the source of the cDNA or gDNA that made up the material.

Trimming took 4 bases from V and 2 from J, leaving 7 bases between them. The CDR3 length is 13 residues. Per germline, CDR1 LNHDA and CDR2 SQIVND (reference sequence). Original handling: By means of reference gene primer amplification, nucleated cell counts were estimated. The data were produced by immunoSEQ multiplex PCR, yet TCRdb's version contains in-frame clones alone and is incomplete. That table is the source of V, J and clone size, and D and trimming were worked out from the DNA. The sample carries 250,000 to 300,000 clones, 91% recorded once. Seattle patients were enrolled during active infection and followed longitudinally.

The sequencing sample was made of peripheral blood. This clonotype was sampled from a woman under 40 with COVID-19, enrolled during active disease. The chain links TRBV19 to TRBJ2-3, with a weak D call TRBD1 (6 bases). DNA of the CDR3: TGTGCCAGTAGTAGACAGGACACAGATACGCAGTATTTT. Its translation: CASSRQDTDTQYF.